Below are 23 T cell receptor beta chains sequenced from a single sample in a study of cytomegalovirus exposure and HLA in healthy donors. The PCR used 60 Vbeta and 13 Jbeta primers. Profiled with immunoSEQ multiplex PCR; TCRdb holds only in-frame clones, not every one. This sample carries some 150,000 clones, approximately 80% of them seen once, and the ten largest clones take 4.9%. The sequenced sample consisted of PBMCs. The receptors originated from a woman under 30 in good health and CMV-seropositive.

The J gene is TRBJ1-1, the V gene TRBV2, with D unresolved. Trimming took off 8 bases at V and 1 base at J, with 11 bases between the two ends. Germline CDR1 SNHLY, CDR2 FYNNEI. The CDR3 has 13 residues. Written as DNA, the CDR3 is TGTGCCAGCGAGGTAGCAGCGAACACTGAAGCTTTCTTT. Residues: CASEVAANTEAFF.

The gene calls are TRBV9 and TRBJ2-3, with TRBD1 matching 10 bases. Germline values: CDR1 SGDLS, CDR2 YYNGEE. V lost 3 bases and J lost 3; bases outside the gene matches: 7. There are 16 residues in the CDR3. The CDR3 DNA is TGTGCCAGCAGCGCCCGGACAGGGGGATTAACAGATACGCAGTATTTT. Translated: CASSARTGGLTDTQYF.

The chain uses TRBV14 and TRBJ2-1; tentatively, D is TRBD1 (6 bases). The germline gives CDR1 SGHDN, CDR2 FVKESK. The CDR3 loop spans 14 amino acids. V lost 3 bases and J lost 7, with 13 bases in between. CDR3 region: CASSQPGVTNEQFF. Here the CDR3 DNA reads TGTGCCAGCAGCCAGCCAGGGGTCACAAATGAGCAGTTCTTC.

The rearrangement joins TRBV7-9 to TRBJ2-5; 8 bases are a match to TRBD1. Germline loops: CDR1 SEHNR, CDR2 FQNEAQ (reference sequence). The CDR3 is made up of 15 amino acids. V was pared by 2 bases and J by 2 bases, with 4 bases of the junction left unmatched. CDR3 bases: TGTGCCAGCAGCTTACCACGGACAGGGCAAGAGACCCAGTACTTC. This gives the protein CASSLPRTGQETQYF.

On this clone: Relative to the germline gene, one junction end is altered; a read error may explain this. The rearrangement joins TRBV7-9 to TRBJ2-2; the D is unclear. The germline V gene encodes CDR1 SEHNR and CDR2 FQNEAQ (reference sequence). The CDR3 length is 15 residues. The CDR3 DNA sequence: TGTTCCAGCAGCTTAGCCAGTTCCACCACCGGGGAGCTGTTTTTT. It specifies CSSSLASSTTGELFF.

The chain combines TRBV4-2 with TRBJ1-6; D possibly corresponds to TRBD1 (6 bases). V was clipped by 0 bases and J by 6 bases, with 12 bases between them. CDR3 length: 16 amino acids. Per the germline V gene, CDR1 is LGHNA and CDR2 is YNFKEQ. CDR3 loop: CASSQDHAGANSPLHF. CDR3 coding DNA: TGTGCCAGCAGCCAAGACCACGCAGGGGCTAATTCACCCCTCCACTTT.

The chain employs TRBV9 and TRBJ1-1; D is perhaps TRBD1 (6 bases). The CDR3 is 13 residues long. V was trimmed by 3 bases and J by 4 bases, leaving 10 bases between them. Germline values: CDR1 SGDLS, CDR2 YYNGEE. The CDR3 DNA reads as TGTGCCAGCAGCGAACAAGGGGGCACTGAAGCTTTCTTT. Encoded protein: CASSEQGGTEAFF.

The chain is built from TRBV19 and TRBJ2-3; 7 bases fit TRBD2. The CDR3 length is 17 residues. V dropped 3 bases and J dropped 3; count of bases not matched to a gene: 12. Germline V lookup: CDR1 LNHDA, CDR2 SQIVND (reference sequence). In DNA form, the CDR3 reads TGTGCCAGTAGTATCGGTTCGCGGGGGAGTGGGACAGATACGCAGTATTTT. Its protein is CASSIGSRGSGTDTQYF.

The V gene is TRBV6-5, the J gene TRBJ2-1, with D unclear. Germline assignment: CDR1 MNHEY and CDR2 SVGAGI. Between the trimmed V and J ends, which lost 7 bases and 8 bases, there was a span of 9 bases. The CDR3 is 11 amino acids. The CDR3 DNA follows: TGTGCCAGCACCCGCGGTCATGAGCAGTTCTTC. Protein product: CASTRGHEQFF.

The CDR3 reads CASGDSEAFF. The CDR3 region has the DNA TGTGCCAGCGGAGACAGCGAAGCTTTCTTT. The J gene is TRBJ1-1, the V gene TRBV7-9; tentative D call: TRBD1 (5 bases). The germline gives CDR1 SEHNR, CDR2 FQNEAQ (reference sequence). CDR3 size: 10 residues. The V and J ends lost 8 bases and 8 bases respectively, with 9 bases between them.

The chain links TRBV6-1 to TRBJ1-5; D is possibly TRBD1 (5 bases). CDR1 and CDR2 from the germline V gene are MNHNS and SASEGT. The length of the CDR3 is 15 residues. The germline V and J ends were trimmed by 4 bases and 0 bases, with 10 bases remaining between them. The CDR3 bases are TGTGCCAGCAGTGCTTTAACAGGTAGCAATCAGCCCCAGCATTTT. Protein: CASSALTGSNQPQHF.

V gene TRBV28 combines with J gene TRBJ1-4, with 8 bases that match TRBD1. CDR1 and CDR2 (germline): MDHEN, SYDVKM. V was pared by 2 bases and J by 4 bases, with 12 bases of the junction left unmatched. There are 18 residues in the CDR3. CDR3 amino acids: CASSLPLGGTGGNEKLFF. CDR3 nucleotides: TGTGCCAGCAGTTTACCTCTCGGTGGGACAGGCGGTAATGAAAAACTGTTTTTT.

V usage is TRBV7-9 and J usage is TRBJ1-6; TRBD1 aligns across 12 bases. With 3 bases clipped from V and 8 bases from J, the junction kept 2 bases outside the gene matches. The CDR3 is made up of 15 amino acids. Germline values: CDR1 SEHNR, CDR2 FQNEAQ (reference sequence). CDR3: CASSFGTGGDSPLHF. In nucleotides, the CDR3 is TGTGCCAGCAGCTTTGGGACAGGGGGCGATTCACCCCTCCACTTT.

V and J are TRBV2 and TRBJ2-7; 8 nucleotides match TRBD2. J lost 4 bases, V lost 11 bases, and 19 bases had no gene match. The CDR3 sequence is 16 residues long. The germline V gene has CDR1 SNHLY and CDR2 FYNNEI. CDR3 DNA: TGTGCCGGGGTTTTGACCAAGAGCGGGGGATCGTACGAGCAGTACTTC. It specifies CAGVLTKSGGSYEQYF.

In this sample, this clone turned up a few times. The rearrangement uses TRBV19 and TRBJ1-1, with D maybe TRBD1 (6 bases). The CDR3 has 14 residues. V lost 6 bases to trimming and J lost 10 bases, with 21 bases between them. Germline V gives CDR1 LNHDA, CDR2 SQIVND (reference sequence). The CDR3 region has the DNA TGTGCCAGTAGGAATCTCCCCACAGGGACATCAGCTTTCTTT. Translated: CASRNLPTGTSAFF.

This clone came up a few times. V and J are TRBV5-4 and TRBJ1-6; 10 bases match TRBD1. The germline gives CDR1 SGHNT, CDR2 YYREEE (reference sequence). The CDR3 sequence is 14 residues long. After removal of 6 bases from V and 9 bases from J, the junction contained 6 bases not matched to a gene. The CDR3 DNA is TGTGCCAGCACTAGGGACAGGGGTAGTTCACCCCTCCACTTT. Protein product: CASTRDRGSSPLHF.

This clone showed up just once. The chain has TRBV9 and TRBJ2-5; the D gene is possibly TRBD2 (7 bases). Trimming stripped 3 bases from V and 1 base from J, with 16 bases between. This CDR3 region has 16 residues. Germline V gene data show CDR1 as SGDLS and CDR2 as YYNGEE. The CDR3 protein is CASSAGGGYGQETQYF. CDR3 DNA: TGTGCCAGCAGCGCTGGGGGGGGCTACGGCCAAGAGACCCAGTACTTC.

The chain recombines TRBV4-3 with TRBJ1-2, with TRBD1 as a possible D gene (6 bases). The germline gives CDR1 LGHNA, CDR2 YSLEER. The CDR3 has 17 residues. Between the trimmed V and J ends, which lost 0 bases and 7 bases, there was a span of 21 bases. CDR3: CASSQESGARFLGGYTF. In DNA, the CDR3 is TGCGCCAGCAGCCAAGAGTCAGGGGCAAGGTTCTTAGGTGGCTACACCTTC.

About this clone: This sequence may be a read error, since a much larger clone differs from it by one base. The same CDR3 arises from other DNA sequences in this sample as well. This chain links TRBV6-4 with TRBJ1-5, with TRBD1 matching over 9 bases. There are 15 residues in the CDR3. Germline V gene data show CDR1 as MRHNA and CDR2 as SNTAGT. The CDR3 protein is CASSATGGADQPQHF. In DNA form, the CDR3 reads TGTGCCAGCAGTGCCACAGGGGGCGCCGATCAGCCCCAGCATTTC.

The chain recombines TRBV7-2 with TRBJ2-2, with TRBD2 as a possible D gene (6 bases). The CDR3 totals 13 residues. V was cut by 2 bases and J by 6 bases, with 7 bases left in between. Germline-derived CDR1 and CDR2 are SGHTA and FQGNSA. CDR3 sequence reads: CASSLSGAGELFF. CDR3 in DNA: TGTGCCAGCAGCTTATCGGGGGCCGGGGAGCTGTTTTTT.

The V call is TRBV5-6, the J call TRBJ2-2; D gene ambiguous. Trimming took 2 bases from V and 8 from J, leaving 16 bases between them. Per the germline V gene, CDR1 is SGHDT and CDR2 is YYEEEE. The CDR3 totals 15 residues. CDR3 DNA: TGTGCCAGCAGCTTCATCACCCAGGATTCTGGGGAGCTGTTTTTT. Translation gives CASSFITQDSGELFF.

This chain uses TRBV7-2 with TRBJ1-2, with D unclear. CDR1 is SGHTA, CDR2 FQGNSA, per germline. V dropped 8 bases and J dropped 4 bases, with 17 bases sitting between them. The CDR3 length is 14 residues. The CDR3 sequence: CASRVPGGGYGYTF. The CDR3 DNA reads TGTGCCAGCCGCGTCCCAGGAGGCGGCTATGGCTACACCTTC.

This sequence joins TRBV7-9 and TRBJ2-7; TRBD1 matches 9 bases. The CDR3 sequence is 17 residues long. V gave up 6 bases and J gave up 3 bases; unmatched junction bases: 15. Germline loops: CDR1 SEHNR, CDR2 FQNEAQ (reference sequence). The CDR3 DNA reads TGTGCCAGCAGATCACTGGACAGGGGTGAGCTTCGCTACGAGCAGTACTTC. Its translation: CASRSLDRGELRYEQYF.